The T cell receptor beta chain described here comes from a study of blood T cells in healthy people across ages. This clonotype showed up many times. No antigen is known for it. A sample-barcoded 5' primer and a J-beta primer mix were used in a second PCR of roughly 6 to 11 cycles. Each CDR3 protein is one row after TCRdb ran MiXCR on the 5' RACE reads. The profile shows 700,000 to 950,000 distinct CDR3 sequences, more than 40% of them singletons. Overall study results and limits: Measured against age, TCR beta diversity per million T cells decreased in a roughly linear manner.

Germline V gene data show CDR1 as SQVTM and CDR2 as ANQGSEA. The CDR3 is 15 amino acids. Trimming took 2 bases from V and 0 from J, leaving 8 bases between them. Individuals who donated were healthy Caucasians from Russia aged 6 to 90. Extractions gave at least 6 micrograms of total RNA per sample. The source is a woman aged 60-70 years in good health. V and J are TRBV29-1 and TRBJ2-6, with D possibly TRBD1 on 5 matching bases. What was sequenced was blood. CDR3 amino acids: CSVEQGSSGANVLTF. The CDR3 nucleotides read TGCAGCGTTGAACAGGGCAGCTCTGGGGCCAACGTCCTGACTTTC.